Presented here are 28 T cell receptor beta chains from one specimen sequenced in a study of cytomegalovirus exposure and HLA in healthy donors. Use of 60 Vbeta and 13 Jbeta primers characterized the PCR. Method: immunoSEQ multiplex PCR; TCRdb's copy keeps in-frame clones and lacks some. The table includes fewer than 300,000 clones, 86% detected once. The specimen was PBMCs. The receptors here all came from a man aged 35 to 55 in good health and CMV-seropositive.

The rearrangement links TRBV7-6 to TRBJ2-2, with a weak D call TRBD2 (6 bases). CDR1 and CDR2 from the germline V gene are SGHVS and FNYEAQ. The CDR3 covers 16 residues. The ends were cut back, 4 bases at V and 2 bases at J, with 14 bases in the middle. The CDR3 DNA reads TGTGCCAGCAGCTCACGTGGGACTCCAAACACCGGGGAGCTGTTTTTT. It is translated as CASSSRGTPNTGELFF.

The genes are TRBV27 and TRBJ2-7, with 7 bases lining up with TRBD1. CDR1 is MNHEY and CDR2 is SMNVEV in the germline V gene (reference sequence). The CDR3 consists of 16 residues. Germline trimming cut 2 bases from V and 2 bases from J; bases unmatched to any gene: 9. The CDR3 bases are TGTGCCAGCAGTTTACTCCGGGACAGACCAGCCTACGAGCAGTACTTC. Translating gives CASSLLRDRPAYEQYF.

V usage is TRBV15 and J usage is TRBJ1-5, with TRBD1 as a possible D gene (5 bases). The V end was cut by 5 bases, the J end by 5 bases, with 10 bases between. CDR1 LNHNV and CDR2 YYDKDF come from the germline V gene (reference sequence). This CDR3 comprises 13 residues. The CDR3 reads CATSRTLYQPQHF. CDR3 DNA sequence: TGTGCCACCAGCCGGACACTTTATCAGCCCCAGCATTTT.

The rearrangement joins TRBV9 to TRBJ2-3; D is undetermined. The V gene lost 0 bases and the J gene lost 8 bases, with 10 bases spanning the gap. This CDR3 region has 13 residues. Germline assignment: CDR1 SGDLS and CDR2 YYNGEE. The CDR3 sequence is CASSVERHSTQYF. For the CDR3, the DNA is TGTGCCAGCAGCGTAGAGAGACATAGTACGCAGTATTTT.

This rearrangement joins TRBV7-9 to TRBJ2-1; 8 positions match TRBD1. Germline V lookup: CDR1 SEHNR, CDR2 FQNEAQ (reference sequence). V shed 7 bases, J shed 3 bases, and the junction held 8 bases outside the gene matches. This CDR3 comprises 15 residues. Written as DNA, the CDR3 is TGTGCCAGCACCCGAGGGACAGGAGGCTACAATGAGCAGTTCTTC. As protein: CASTRGTGGYNEQFF.

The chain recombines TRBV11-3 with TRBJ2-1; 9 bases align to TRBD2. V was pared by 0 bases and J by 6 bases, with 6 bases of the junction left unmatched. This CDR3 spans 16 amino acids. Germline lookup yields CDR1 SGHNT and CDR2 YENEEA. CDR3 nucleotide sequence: TGTGCCAGCAGCTTAGACGGGACTAGCTCGGGCAATGAGCAGTTCTTC. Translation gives CASSLDGTSSGNEQFF.

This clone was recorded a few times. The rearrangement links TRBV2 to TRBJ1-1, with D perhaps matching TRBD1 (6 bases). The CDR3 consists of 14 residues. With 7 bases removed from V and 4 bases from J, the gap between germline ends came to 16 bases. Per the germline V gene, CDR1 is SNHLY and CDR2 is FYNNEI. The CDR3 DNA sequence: TGTGCCAGCACCAGCGTACCCAGGGGCACTGAAGCTTTCTTT. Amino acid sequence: CASTSVPRGTEAFF.

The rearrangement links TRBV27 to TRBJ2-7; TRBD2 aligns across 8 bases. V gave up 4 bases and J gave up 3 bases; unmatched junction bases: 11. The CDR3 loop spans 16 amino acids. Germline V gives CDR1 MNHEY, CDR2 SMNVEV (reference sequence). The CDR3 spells CASSSLSGKGFYEQYF. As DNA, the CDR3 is TGTGCCAGCAGTTCCCTTAGCGGGAAGGGCTTCTACGAGCAGTACTTC.

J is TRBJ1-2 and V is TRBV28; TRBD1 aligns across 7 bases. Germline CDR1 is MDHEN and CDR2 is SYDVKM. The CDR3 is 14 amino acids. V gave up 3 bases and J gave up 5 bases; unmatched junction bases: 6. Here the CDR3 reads CASSFPGQLYGYTF. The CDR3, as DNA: TGTGCCAGCAGTTTTCCGGGACAGCTTTATGGCTACACCTTC.

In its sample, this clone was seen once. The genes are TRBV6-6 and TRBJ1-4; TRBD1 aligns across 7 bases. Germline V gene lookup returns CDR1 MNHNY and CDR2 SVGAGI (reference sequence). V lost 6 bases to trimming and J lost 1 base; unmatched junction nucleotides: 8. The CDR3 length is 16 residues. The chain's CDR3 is CASRPYRQGTNEKLFF. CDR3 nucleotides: TGTGCCAGCAGACCCTATCGACAGGGAACTAATGAAAAACTGTTTTTT.

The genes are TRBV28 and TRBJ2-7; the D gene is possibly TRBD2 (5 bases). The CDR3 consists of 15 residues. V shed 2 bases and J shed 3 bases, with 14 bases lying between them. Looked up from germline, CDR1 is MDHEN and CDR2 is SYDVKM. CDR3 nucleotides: TGTGCCAGCAGTTTAAGAAGGAGCGGATTCTACGAGCAGTACTTC. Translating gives CASSLRRSGFYEQYF.

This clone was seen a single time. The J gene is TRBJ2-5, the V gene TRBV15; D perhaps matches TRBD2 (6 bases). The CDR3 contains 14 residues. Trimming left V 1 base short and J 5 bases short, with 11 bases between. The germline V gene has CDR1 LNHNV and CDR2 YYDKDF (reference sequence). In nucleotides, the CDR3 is TGTGCCACCAGCAGAGTTCGGGAGCAGGAGACCCAGTACTTC. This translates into CATSRVREQETQYF.

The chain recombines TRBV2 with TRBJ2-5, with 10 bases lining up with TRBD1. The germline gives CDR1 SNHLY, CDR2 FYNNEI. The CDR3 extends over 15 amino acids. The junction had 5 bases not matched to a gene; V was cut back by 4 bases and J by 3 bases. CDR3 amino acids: CASSGVTGGEETQYF. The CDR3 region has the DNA TGTGCCAGCAGTGGGGTGACAGGGGGCGAAGAGACCCAGTACTTC.

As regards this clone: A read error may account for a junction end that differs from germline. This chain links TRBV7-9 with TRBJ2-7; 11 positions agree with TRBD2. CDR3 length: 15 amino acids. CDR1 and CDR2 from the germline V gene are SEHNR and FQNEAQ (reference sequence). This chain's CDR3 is CSSSLTSGRITEQYF. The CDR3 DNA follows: TGTTCCAGCAGCTTAACTAGCGGGAGAATTACCGAGCAGTACTTC.

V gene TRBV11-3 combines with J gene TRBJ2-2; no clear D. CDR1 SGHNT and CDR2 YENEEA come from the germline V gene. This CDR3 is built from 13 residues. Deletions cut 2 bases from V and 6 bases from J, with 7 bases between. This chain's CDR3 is CASSLYRAGELFF. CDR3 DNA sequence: TGTGCCAGCAGCTTATATCGCGCCGGGGAGCTGTTTTTT.

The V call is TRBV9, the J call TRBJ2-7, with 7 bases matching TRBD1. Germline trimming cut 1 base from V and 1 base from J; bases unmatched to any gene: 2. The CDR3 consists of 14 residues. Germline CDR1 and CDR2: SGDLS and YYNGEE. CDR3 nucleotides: TGTGCCAGCAGCGTAACAGGGGATTCCTACGAGCAGTACTTC. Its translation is CASSVTGDSYEQYF. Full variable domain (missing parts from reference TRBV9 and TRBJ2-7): DSGVTQTPKHLITATGQRVTLRCSPRSGDLSVYWYQQSLDQGLQFLIQYYNGEERAKGNILERFSAQQFPDLHSELNLSSLELGDSALYFCASSVTGDSYEQYFGPGTRLTVT.

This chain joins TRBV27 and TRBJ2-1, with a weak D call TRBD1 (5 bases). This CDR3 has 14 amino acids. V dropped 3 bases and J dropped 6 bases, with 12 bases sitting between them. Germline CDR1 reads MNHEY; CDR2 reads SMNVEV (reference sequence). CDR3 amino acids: CASSFAGKGNEQFF. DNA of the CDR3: TGTGCCAGCAGTTTTGCAGGGAAGGGCAATGAGCAGTTCTTC.

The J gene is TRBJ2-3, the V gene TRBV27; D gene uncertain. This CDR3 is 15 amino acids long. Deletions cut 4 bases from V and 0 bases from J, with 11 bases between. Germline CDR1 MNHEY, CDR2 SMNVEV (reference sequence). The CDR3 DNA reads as TGTGCCAGCAGTTCCCTCTTATTAAGCACAGATACGCAGTATTTT. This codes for CASSSLLLSTDTQYF.

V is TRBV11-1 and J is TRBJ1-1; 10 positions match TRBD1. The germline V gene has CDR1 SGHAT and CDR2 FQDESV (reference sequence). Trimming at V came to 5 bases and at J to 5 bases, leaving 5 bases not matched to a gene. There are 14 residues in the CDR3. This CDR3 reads CASSRGQGETEAFF. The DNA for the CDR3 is TGTGCCAGCAGCCGAGGACAGGGGGAGACTGAAGCTTTCTTT.

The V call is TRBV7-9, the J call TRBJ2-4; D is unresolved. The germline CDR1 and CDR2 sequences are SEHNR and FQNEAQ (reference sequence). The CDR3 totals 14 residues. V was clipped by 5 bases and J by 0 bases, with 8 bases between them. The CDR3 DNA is TGTGCCAGCAGCCCCAGTGTAGCCAAAAACATTCAGTACTTC. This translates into CASSPSVAKNIQYF. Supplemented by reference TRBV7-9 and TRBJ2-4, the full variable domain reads DTGVSQNPRHKITKRGQNVTFRCDPISEHNRLYWYRQTLGQGPEFLTYFQNEAQLEKSRLLSDRFSAERPKGSFSTLEIQRTEQGDSAMYLCASSPSVAKNIQYFGAGTRLSVL.

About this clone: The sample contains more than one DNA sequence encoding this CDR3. The CDR3 reads CASSPSSYEQYF. The CDR3 bases are TGTGCCAGCTCGCCGAGCTCCTACGAGCAGTACTTC. The chain employs TRBV18 and TRBJ2-7; no definite D call. The CDR3 loop spans 12 amino acids. The V end was cut by 6 bases, the J end by 0 bases, with 6 bases between. Per the germline V gene, CDR1 is KGHSH and CDR2 is LQKENI.

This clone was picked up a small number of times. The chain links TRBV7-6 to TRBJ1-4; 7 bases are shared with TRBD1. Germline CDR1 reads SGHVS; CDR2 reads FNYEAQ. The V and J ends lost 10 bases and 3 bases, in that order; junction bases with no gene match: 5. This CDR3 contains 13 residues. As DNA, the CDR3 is TGTGCCACCAAGGGGGCTGCTAATGAAAAACTGTTTTTT. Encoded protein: CATKGAANEKLFF.

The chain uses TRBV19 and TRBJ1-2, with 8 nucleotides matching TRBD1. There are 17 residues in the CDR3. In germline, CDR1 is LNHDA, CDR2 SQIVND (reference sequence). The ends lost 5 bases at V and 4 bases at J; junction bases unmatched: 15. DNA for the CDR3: TGTGCCAGTAGTCTTCGGACAGGGATTCTCCCCGGCTATGGCTACACCTTC. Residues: CASSLRTGILPGYGYTF.

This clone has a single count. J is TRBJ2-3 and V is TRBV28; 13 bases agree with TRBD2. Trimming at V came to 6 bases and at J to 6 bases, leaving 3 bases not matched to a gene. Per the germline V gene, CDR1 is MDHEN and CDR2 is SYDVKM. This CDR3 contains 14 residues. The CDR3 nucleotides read TGTGCCAGCAGGGGGACTAGCGGGACTGATACGCAGTATTTT. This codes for CASRGTSGTDTQYF.

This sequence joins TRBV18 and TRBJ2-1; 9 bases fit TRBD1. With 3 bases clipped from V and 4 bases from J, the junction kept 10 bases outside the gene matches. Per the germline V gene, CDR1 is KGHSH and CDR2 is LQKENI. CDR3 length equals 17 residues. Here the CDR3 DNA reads TGTGCCAGCTCACCTCTTAGGGAGACAGGGGGTTACAATGAGCAGTTCTTC. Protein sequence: CASSPLRETGGYNEQFF.

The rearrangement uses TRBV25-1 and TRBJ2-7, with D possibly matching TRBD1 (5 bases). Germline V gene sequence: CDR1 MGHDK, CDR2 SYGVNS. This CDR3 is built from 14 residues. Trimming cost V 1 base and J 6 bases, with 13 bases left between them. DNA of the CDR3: TGTGCCAGCAGTGAATGGAAAGGGGCCGGCGAGCAGTACTTC. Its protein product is CASSEWKGAGEQYF.

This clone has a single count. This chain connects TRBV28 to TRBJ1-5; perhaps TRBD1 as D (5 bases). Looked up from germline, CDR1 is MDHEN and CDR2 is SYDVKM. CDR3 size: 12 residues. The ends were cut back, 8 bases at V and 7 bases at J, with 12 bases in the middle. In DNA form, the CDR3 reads TGTGCCAGCGATAAGGGGAACCAGCCCCAGCATTTT. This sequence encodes CASDKGNQPQHF. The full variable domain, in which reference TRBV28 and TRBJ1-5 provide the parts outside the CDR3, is DVKVTQSSRYLVKRTGEKVFLECVQDMDHENMFWYRQDPGLGLRLIYFSYDVKMKEKGDIPEGYSVSREKKERFSLILESASTNQTSMYLCASDKGNQPQHFGDGTRLSIL.

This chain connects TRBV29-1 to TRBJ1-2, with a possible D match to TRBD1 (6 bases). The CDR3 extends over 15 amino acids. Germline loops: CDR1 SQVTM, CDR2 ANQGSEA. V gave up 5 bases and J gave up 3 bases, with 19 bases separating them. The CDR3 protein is CSVRGWGGADYGYTF. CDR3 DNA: TGCAGCGTTCGAGGGTGGGGGGGCGCGGACTATGGCTACACCTTC.